This T cell receptor beta chain is from a study of T cell responses to AZD1222 COVID-19 vaccine. V lost 7 bases and J lost 8; bases outside the gene matches: 10. The CDR3 sequence is 15 residues long. Germline CDR1 is MDHEN and CDR2 is SYDVKM. Method: immunoSEQ multiplex PCR; TCRdb's copy keeps in-frame clones and lacks some. The data show approximately 160,000 clones, with around 94% seen just once and roughly 5.5% held by the top ten. Sample: peripheral blood, taken 28 days after the second AZD1222 dose. This clonotype was sampled from an adult who received the AZD1222 COVID-19 vaccine. The V and J genes are TRBV28 and TRBJ2-1, with 11 positions matching TRBD2. This chain's CDR3 is CASTAGTSGTYEQFF. The CDR3 region has the DNA TGTGCCAGCACCGCCGGGACTAGCGGAACTTATGAGCAGTTCTTC.